This TCR beta chain was profiled in a study of blood T cell repertoires in COVID-19 (dated by TCRdb to 2020 to 2021). About the study as a whole: Samples from collaborators originated in the United States, Italy and Spain and spanned both the acute and convalescent phases of COVID-19. Nearly every sample came with metadata listing a de-identified subject ID, COVID-19 status, age in years and sex. Where available, HLA class I and class II types were taken from metadata supplied by the sample provider and were not determined by assay-based typing. A freely available public database, intended as a resource for researchers studying the immune response to SARS-CoV-2, is where the repertoires were released. The material from the prospective study consisted of cDNA or gDNA derived from T cells, B-cell-depleted T cells, or PBMCs. The samples were drawn from two sources: the first 160 participants of the ongoing ImmuneRACE study, and some 1,300 subjects contributed by 6 global collaborators. The dataset comprised deeply sampled blood TCRbeta repertoires from subjects exposed to, actively infected with, or recovered from COVID-19. Overall study outcomes, separate from this receptor: The amount of clinical and demographic metadata varied by source and participant and was provided uncurated.

TCRbeta CDR3 regions were amplified from genomic DNA using the immunoSEQ Assay, a bias-controlled multiplex PCR. The paper's processing steps were these. The number of nucleated cells in each sample was estimated from the amplification of reference gene primers within the assay. Sequence reads were collapsed and filtered to measure the absolute abundance of every unique TCRbeta CDR3 rearrangement. For each sample, productive Simpson clonality was calculated by taking the square root of Simpson's diversity index across productive rearrangements. In its TCRdb copy, this immuneACCESS table keeps in-frame sequences only and misses some clones. Where compared with another copy, unresolved V genes explain less than half of these, and the others have no known cause. V and J calls and clone size are given by that table; D and trimming were obtained from the DNA. Within this sample are some 490,000 clones, with 80% to 90% of them counted one time only. Of the sample, approximately 8.3% is held by the ten largest clones.

The CDR1 and CDR2 encoded by the germline V gene (reference sequence) are LNHNV and YYDKDF. The CDR3 contains 15 residues, cysteine and phenylalanine counted. This entry keeps only the CDR3 DNA: 45 bases, framed from base 1. V is pruned by 1 base and J by 5 bases, leaving 5 bases of the junction without a gene match. Participants in the prospective study were enrolled through a virtual design, were aged roughly 18 to 95 years, and lived in fewer than 30 United States geographic areas. Cohort assignment in the prospective study relied on participant-reported clinical history from a screening survey and a study questionnaire. Recovered participants in ImmuneRACE Cohort 3 were defined as having two consecutive negative NP/OP PCR tests, clearance from a healthcare professional, or resolution of symptoms. Each participant in the prospective study had whole blood, serum and a nasopharyngeal or oropharyngeal swab collected by mobile phlebotomists. Additional blood draws and questionnaires over an approximately 2-month period could optionally be provided by prospective study participants. Prospective study blood samples were shipped either frozen or at room temperature before DNA extraction.

To note about this clone: No cognate antigen has been identified for it. No clone much larger than this one lies a single base away; base qualities are absent.

The TCR was taken from a woman in her sixties or seventies who had recovered from COVID-19. The sequence joins TRBV15 to TRBJ2-1, with TRBD1 matching 7 junction bases. The sequenced sample consisted of PBMCs or T cells enriched from blood (not recorded which). The CDR3 sequence is CATSRGGTVNNEQFF. In nucleotides, the sequence is TGTGCCACCAGCAGAGGGGGGACAGTCAACAATGAGCAGTTCTTC.